This T cell receptor beta chain originates from a study of blood T cell repertoires in COVID-19. As for the study in general: Donors in the United States, Italy and Spain gave samples during acute or convalescent COVID-19. Sources were T cells, B-cell-depleted T cells, or PBMCs; the material itself was cDNA or gDNA.

Per the study methods: Amplification of reference gene primers was used by the study to estimate nucleated cell counts. This table comes from immunoSEQ multiplex PCR, and its TCRdb copy is limited to in-frame clones, with some not included. The V and J calls and clone size come from that table; D and trimming were worked out from the DNA. The sample includes 60,000 to 70,000 clones, roughly 84% of them seen just once. The CDR3 runs to 13 residues. The V and J ends lost 5 bases and 4 bases respectively, with 10 bases between them. Germline assignment: CDR1 SGHRS and CDR2 YFSETQ. The chain links TRBV5-1 to TRBJ2-1; maybe TRBD1 (5 bases). This TCR was sampled from a man over 45 with active COVID-19. Source material: peripheral blood. This chain's CDR3 is CASRLQDYNEQFF. CDR3 in DNA: TGCGCCAGCAGACTACAGGATTACAATGAGCAGTTCTTC.